This TCR beta chain was sequenced in a study of post-analysis software for immune sequencing data. Study background: Disease trajectories encompassed relapsing-remitting, secondary progressive and progressive-relapsing multiple sclerosis.

With 0 bases removed from V and 8 bases from J, the gap between germline ends came to 13 bases. CDR3 size: 13 residues. The germline V gene encodes CDR1 DFQATT and CDR2 SNEGSKA (reference sequence). Findings and caveats of the study: Compared with controls, patients had more of 4 to 6 TRBV segments, including TRBV5-6, TRBV5-1 and TRBV20-1.

Researchers reported that TCR beta cDNA libraries carried unique molecular identifiers. TCRdb re-called the PCR reads with MiXCR, one entry per CDR3 protein. The data contain approximately 660,000 distinct CDR3 sequences, 55% to 60% of them seen just once; the ten biggest clones take up 11%. Note on this clonotype: The antigen is unknown.

The specimen sequenced was blood. The chain combines TRBV20-1 with TRBJ1-2; D remains unclear. This receptor was taken from a girl aged 2-10 years with multiple sclerosis. CDR3 nucleotides: TGCAGTGCTAGAGAAAGTATTCTCGGGGGCTACACCTTC. Translating it yields CSARESILGGYTF.